In this sample, the clone carrying this T cell receptor (beta chain) is medium-sized (0.01 to 0.1%). Its antigen is still unknown. The data were taken from a study of type 1 regulatory T cells. Study-level background: T-allo10 is an in vitro-generated, Tr1-enriched CD4 T cell product specific for alloantigen. Study-wide results and limits: Compared with non-Tr1 cells, Tr1 cells showed a narrower TCR repertoire.

CDR1 is LGHNA and CDR2 is YSLEER in the germline V gene. This CDR3 region has 19 residues. V lost 3 bases to trimming and J lost 3 bases; unmatched junction nucleotides: 8. TCRdb ran MiXCR on the reads and lists one entry per CDR3 protein. Found here are several thousand distinct CDR3 sequences, roughly 34% of them singletons; the top ten hold over 20%. The sample was cultured type 1 regulatory T (Tr1) cells, either the whole culture or a sorted fraction (not recorded which). The chain is built from TRBV4-3 and TRBJ2-2, with 15 bases identical to TRBD2. This TCR was recovered from a human donor in good health. The CDR3 reads CASSQSGLAGGPDTGELFF. The CDR3 DNA follows: TGCGCCAGCAGCCAGTCCGGACTAGCGGGAGGGCCGGACACCGGGGAGCTGTTTTTT.